This passage covers 18 T cell receptor beta chains from one sample sequenced in a study of T cells after yellow fever vaccination (dated by TCRdb to between 2018 and 2020). The sample's treatment or condition, from its label and the paper: live attenuated yellow fever vaccine strain. Preparation of the library involved 5' RACE. Sequencing was performed on an Illumina NovaSeq 6000. The public reads were reanalyzed by TCRdb: fastp trimming at Q25, MiXCR alignment, in-frame beta chains only. CDR3 protein duplicates are merged, each entry listing the most common genes and DNA. The sample has 250,000 to 300,000 distinct CDR3 sequences on record, roughly 5% of them singletons. The ten largest clones represent around 3.5% of the sample. The specimen was CD4+ T cells sorted from PBMCs, collected on the day of the yellow fever booster vaccination. These receptors were taken from a young man who received the YFV17D yellow fever vaccine.

The V and J genes are TRBV5-1 and TRBJ2-1; D may be TRBD2 (7 bases). CDR1 is SGHRS and CDR2 is YFSETQ in the germline V gene. CDR3 length: 15 amino acids. Trimming took off 4 bases at V and 6 bases at J, with 17 bases between the two ends. DNA of the CDR3: TGCGCCAGCAGCCTCATGGGGGGGCTAGTCAATGAGCAGTTCTTC. This gives the protein CASSLMGGLVNEQFF.

This clonotype was seen many times. V usage is TRBV20-1 and J usage is TRBJ1-4; the D is unclear. This CDR3 is built from 15 residues. Germline V CDR1 and CDR2: DFQATT, SNEGSKA (reference sequence). Trimming removed 1 base from V and 6 bases from J, with 15 bases in between. In DNA, the CDR3 is TGCAGTGCTAGAGCCTCCGGGCCCCTTGATGAAAAACTGTTTTTT. Protein product: CSARASGPLDEKLFF.

This sequence joins TRBV5-4 and TRBJ2-5; 9 positions match TRBD2. Trimming took 9 bases from V and 2 from J; bases not matched to a gene: 5. CDR1 and CDR2 from the germline V gene are SGHNT and YYREEE (reference sequence). CDR3 length: 13 residues. DNA for the CDR3: TGTGCCACCGGGCTAGCGGGGCAAGAGACCCAGTACTTC. This gives the protein CATGLAGQETQYF. Full variable domain (rest looked up from reference TRBV5-4 and TRBJ2-5): ETGVTQSPTHLIKTRGQQVTLRCSSQSGHNTVSWYQQALGQGPQFIFQYYREEENGRGNFPPRFSGLQFPNYSSELNVNALELDDSALYLCATGLAGQETQYFGPGTRLLVL.

The chain is built from TRBV2 and TRBJ2-2, with a possible D match to TRBD1 (6 bases). Trimming stripped 6 bases from V and 3 bases from J, with 14 bases between. CDR3 size: 15 residues. Germline CDR1 SNHLY, CDR2 FYNNEI. CDR3 protein: CASSKRGQYTGELFF. The CDR3 DNA sequence: TGTGCCAGCAGCAAACGTGGACAGTACACCGGGGAGCTGTTTTTT.

This clonotype was seen only a few times. The genes are TRBV7-9 and TRBJ1-1; weak D call: TRBD1 (5 bases). Germline CDR1 and CDR2: SEHNR and FQNEAQ (reference sequence). V lost 3 bases to trimming and J lost 7 bases, with 6 bases between them. This CDR3 contains 11 residues. CDR3 in DNA: TGTGCCAGCAGCTTCGACAGTGAAGCTTTCTTT. Translating gives CASSFDSEAFF.

The chain is built from TRBV7-2 and TRBJ1-5, with 9 bases aligning to TRBD1. Unmatched junction bases numbered 5, after V lost 2 bases and J lost 6 bases. The CDR3 runs to 15 residues. Germline assignment: CDR1 SGHTA and CDR2 FQGNSA. The CDR3 DNA follows: TGTGCCAGCAGCTTAACCGGGACAGGGCGTCAGCCCCAGCATTTT. The encoded protein is CASSLTGTGRQPQHF.

This clonotype appeared many times. V gene TRBV10-1 combines with J gene TRBJ2-4, with unresolved D. The CDR3 sequence is 13 residues long. CDR1 and CDR2 from the germline V gene are WNHNN and SYGVQD (reference sequence). V was pared by 3 bases and J by 5 bases, with 8 bases between. CDR3 loop: CASSEGPENIQYF. The CDR3 nucleotides are TGCGCCAGCAGTGAAGGGCCTGAAAACATTCAGTACTTC.

The chain uses TRBV4-1 and TRBJ1-2; 8 bases are a match to TRBD1. V gave up 4 bases and J gave up 5 bases; unmatched junction bases: 9. The germline CDR1 and CDR2 sequences are MGHRA and YSYEKL. The CDR3 covers 15 residues. CDR3 nucleotides: TGCGCCAGCAGCCGAGGACAGGGTCCCTTGTATGGCTACACCTTC. Translating gives CASSRGQGPLYGYTF.

The sample holds a few counts of this clonotype. The chain is built from TRBV6-2 or TRBV6-3 and TRBJ1-5; D uncertain. V lost 2 bases to trimming and J lost 7 bases, with 12 bases between them. The CDR3 covers 14 residues. Germline V lookup: CDR1 MNHEY, CDR2 SVGEGT. This CDR3 is CASSYLGEGQPQHF. CDR3 bases: TGTGCCAGCAGTTACCTCGGGGAAGGACAGCCCCAGCATTTT.

This clonotype has ten or more counts. This chain joins TRBV7-2 and TRBJ2-1; 9 bases map to TRBD1. This CDR3 region has 16 residues. With V trimmed by 4 bases and J by 6 bases, 10 bases remained unmatched. CDR1 is SGHTA and CDR2 is FQGNSA in the germline V gene. The CDR3 DNA sequence: TGTGCCAGCAGCTCACAGGGGGCAGTTGTAGGCAATGAGCAGTTCTTC. Its protein product is CASSSQGAVVGNEQFF. Filled out from reference TRBV7-2 and TRBJ2-1, the complete variable domain reads GAGVSQSPSNKVTEKGKDVELRCDPISGHTALYWYRQSLGQGLEFLIYFQGNSAPDKSGLPSDRFSAERTGGSVSTLTIQRTQQEDSAVYLCASSSQGAVVGNEQFFGPGTRLTVL.

This chain connects TRBV9 to TRBJ2-5; no clear D gene. CDR3 length equals 12 residues. V was clipped by 0 bases and J by 5 bases, with 5 bases between them. CDR1 and CDR2 (germline): SGDLS, YYNGEE. The CDR3 sequence is CASSVGSETQYF. As DNA, the CDR3 is TGTGCCAGCAGCGTAGGAAGCGAGACCCAGTACTTC.

There are many counts of this clonotype. The chain recombines TRBV7-9 with TRBJ1-3; a possible D gene is TRBD1 (6 bases). V shed 7 bases and J shed 4 bases, with 11 bases lying between them. CDR3 length: 13 residues. Germline lookup yields CDR1 SEHNR and CDR2 FQNEAQ (reference sequence). CDR3 in amino acids: CASTRGPGNTIYF. The CDR3 bases are TGTGCCAGCACGCGGGGGCCCGGAAACACCATATATTTT.

In this sample, this clonotype turned up many times. The J gene is TRBJ2-7, the V gene TRBV15; 9 bases are shared with TRBD1. Germline assignment: CDR1 LNHNV and CDR2 YYDKDF (reference sequence). Losses at the gene ends were 1 base for V and 4 bases for J; bases not matched to a gene: 5. CDR3 size: 15 residues. Here the CDR3 DNA reads TGTGCCACCAGCAGAGGTACAGGGGGCACGTACGAGCAGTACTTC. Translated, it gives CATSRGTGGTYEQYF.

DNA for the CDR3: TGCGCCAGCAGCCCCGACGGACAGGGCGACGAGCAGTACGTC. The encoded protein is CASSPDGQGDEQYV. The rearrangement joins TRBV5-1 to TRBJ2-7; 8 bases match TRBD1. V lost 4 bases and J lost 5; bases outside the gene matches: 8. This CDR3 has 14 residues. Germline V gives CDR1 SGHRS, CDR2 YFSETQ.

This clonotype was detected a few times. V gene TRBV19 combines with J gene TRBJ1-6; D unresolved. The V end lost 8 bases, the J end lost 9 bases, and 5 bases lay between the germline ends. Germline CDR1 and CDR2: LNHDA and SQIVND (reference sequence). The CDR3 is 10 residues long. CDR3 amino acids: CASGFSPLHF. The CDR3 DNA follows: TGTGCCAGTGGGTTTTCACCCCTCCACTTT.

The chain employs TRBV5-1 and TRBJ2-5; TRBD1 might be the D (6 bases). Trimming shortened V by 2 bases and J by 5 bases, and 16 bases separated the two germline ends. CDR1 and CDR2 (germline): SGHRS, YFSETQ. The CDR3 is 15 residues long. The CDR3 spells CASSLIGQGLETQYF. Here the CDR3 DNA reads TGCGCCAGCAGCTTAATAGGTCAGGGGCTTGAGACCCAGTACTTC.

This chain connects TRBV4-1 to TRBJ2-2; 7 bases map to TRBD1. The J segment lost 4 bases and the V segment lost 4 bases, leaving 12 bases of the junction unmatched. The CDR3 consists of 17 residues. Per the germline V gene, CDR1 is MGHRA and CDR2 is YSYEKL. The CDR3 here is CASSRDLTGLFTGELFF. The CDR3 region has the DNA TGCGCCAGCAGCCGAGATTTGACAGGGCTTTTCACCGGGGAGCTGTTTTTT.

In its sample, this clonotype was seen a few times. The genes are TRBV10-3 and TRBJ1-2; TRBD1 is a possible D gene (6 bases). There are 15 residues in the CDR3. V was shortened by 3 bases and J by 3 bases, with 14 bases between the two germline ends. CDR1 and CDR2 from the germline V gene are ENHRY and SYGVKD. The CDR3 loop reads CAISDYRDRHYGYTF. Written as DNA, the CDR3 is TGTGCCATCAGTGACTACAGGGATAGGCACTATGGCTACACCTTC.